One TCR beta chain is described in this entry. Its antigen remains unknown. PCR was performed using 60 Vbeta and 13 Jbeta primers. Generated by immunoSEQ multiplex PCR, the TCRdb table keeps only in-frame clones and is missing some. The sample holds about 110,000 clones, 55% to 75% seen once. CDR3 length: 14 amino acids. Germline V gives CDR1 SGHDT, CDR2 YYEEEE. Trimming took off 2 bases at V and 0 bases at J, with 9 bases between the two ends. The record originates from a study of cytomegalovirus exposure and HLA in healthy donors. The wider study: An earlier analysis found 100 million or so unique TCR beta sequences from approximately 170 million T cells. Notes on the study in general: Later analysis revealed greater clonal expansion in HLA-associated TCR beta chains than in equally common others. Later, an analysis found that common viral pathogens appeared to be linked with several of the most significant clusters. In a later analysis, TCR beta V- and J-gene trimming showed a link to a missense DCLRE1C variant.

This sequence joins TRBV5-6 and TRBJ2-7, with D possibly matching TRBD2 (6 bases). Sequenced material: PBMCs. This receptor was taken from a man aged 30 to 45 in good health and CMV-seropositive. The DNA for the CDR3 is TGTGCCAGCAGCTTATCCGGGGGCTCCTACGAGCAGTACTTC. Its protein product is CASSLSGGSYEQYF.